One sample yielded the 28 T cell receptor beta chains listed below, sequenced in a study of beta chain features in type 1 diabetes. Study-level results: Type 1 diabetes patients showed a moderate but significant shortening of TCRB CDR3s in all four CD4+ subsets.

As every portion of the isolated RNA was reverse transcribed, the sequencing read expressed TCRB transcripts. Produced via immunoSEQ multiplex PCR; TCRdb's table is partial and in-frame only. This sample has 40,000 to 60,000 clones, with around 60% found just once. No antigen has been identified for these receptors. What was sequenced was stem cell memory CD4+ T cells from blood. The receptors were gathered from a woman in her twenties or thirties with type 1 diabetes.

The chain has TRBV23-1 and TRBJ1-5; D is uncertain. TRBV23-1 counts as an open reading frame of uncertain function. This CDR3 contains 15 residues. Trimming stripped 3 bases from V and 3 bases from J, with 12 bases between. The CDR3 here is CASSQFGDTNQPQHF. As DNA, the CDR3 is TGCGCCAGCAGTCAGTTCGGAGATACCAATCAGCCCCAGCATTTT.

The chain has TRBV27 and TRBJ2-3; D is perhaps TRBD1 (5 bases). CDR3 length: 19 amino acids. V was pared by 6 bases and J by 0 bases, with 25 bases between. Germline CDR1 and CDR2: MNHEY and SMNVEV (reference sequence). The CDR3 nucleotides read TGTGCCAGCAGCCCTTACAAATCAGCTGGGGCCCTAAGCACAGATACGCAGTATTTT. Encoded protein: CASSPYKSAGALSTDTQYF.

The chain is built from TRBV5-4 and TRBJ2-5, with TRBD2 matching over 8 bases. Per the germline V gene, CDR1 is SGHNT and CDR2 is YYREEE (reference sequence). The CDR3 has 16 residues. Germline trimming cut 4 bases from V and 5 bases from J; bases unmatched to any gene: 13. The CDR3 is CASSPDRAGGGETQYF. DNA for the CDR3: TGTGCCAGCAGCCCGGATCGGGCGGGAGGAGGGGAGACCCAGTACTTC.

The gene calls are TRBV9 and TRBJ2-3; weak D call: TRBD1 (6 bases). The CDR3 totals 14 residues. CDR1 is SGDLS and CDR2 is YYNGEE in the germline V gene. Trimming shortened V by 4 bases and J by 2 bases, and 11 bases separated the two germline ends. CDR3 in amino acids: CASSTRTATDTQYF. The CDR3 DNA reads TGTGCCAGCAGCACCCGGACAGCCACAGATACGCAGTATTTT. Supplemented by reference TRBV9 and TRBJ2-3, the full variable domain reads DSGVTQTPKHLITATGQRVTLRCSPRSGDLSVYWYQQSLDQGLQFLIQYYNGEERAKGNILERFSAQQFPDLHSELNLSSLELGDSALYFCASSTRTATDTQYFGPGTRLTVL.

The chain carries TRBV5-1 and TRBJ2-7; 8 nucleotides match TRBD1. V lost 3 bases, J lost 0 bases, and 2 bases stayed unmatched. The CDR3 runs 14 residues. CDR1 is SGHRS, CDR2 YFSETQ, per germline. CDR3: CASSSGTGSYEQYF. DNA for the CDR3: TGCGCCAGCAGCTCAGGGACAGGCTCCTACGAGCAGTACTTC.

The CDR3 loop is CSALPTGVANEKLFF. The CDR3 nucleotides are TGCAGCGCGCTACCGACAGGGGTGGCTAATGAAAAACTGTTTTTT. The chain couples TRBV29-1 to TRBJ1-4, with 8 nucleotides matching TRBD1. The CDR3 is 15 residues long. V trimming: 7 bases; J trimming: 3 bases; junction bases outside the gene matches: 10. CDR1 is SQVTM and CDR2 is ANQGSEA in the germline V gene.

The chain is built from TRBV6-6 and TRBJ2-6; TRBD1 is a possible D gene (5 bases). V was shortened by 6 bases and J by 4 bases, with 10 bases between the two germline ends. Germline V CDR1 and CDR2: MNHNY, SVGAGI (reference sequence). This CDR3 has 14 residues. CDR3 loop: CASRKGPGANVLTF. CDR3 nucleotides: TGTGCCAGCAGGAAGGGGCCAGGGGCCAACGTCCTGACTTTC.

The chain carries TRBV29-1 and TRBJ1-1; TRBD1 agrees at 7 bases. This CDR3 is 11 amino acids long. From germline, CDR1 is SQVTM and CDR2 ANQGSEA. The junction had 8 bases not matched to a gene; V was cut back by 7 bases and J by 9 bases. The CDR3 here is CSAGQREKAFF. The CDR3 bases are TGCAGCGCGGGACAGAGAGAAAAAGCTTTCTTT.

The V gene is TRBV18, the J gene TRBJ1-4; D gene uncertain. CDR3 length: 13 residues. Trimming removed 6 bases from V and 2 bases from J, with 7 bases in between. CDR1 is KGHSH, CDR2 LQKENI, per germline. CDR3 amino acids: CASSGDTNEKLFF. Written as DNA, the CDR3 is TGTGCCAGCTCGGGAGACACTAATGAAAAACTGTTTTTT. Full variable domain (missing parts from reference TRBV18 and TRBJ1-4): NAGVMQNPRHLVRRRGQEARLRCSPMKGHSHVYWYRQLPEEGLKFMVYLQKENIIDESGMPKERFSAEFPKEGPSILRIQQVVRGDSAAYFCASSGDTNEKLFFGSGTQLSVL.

The chain links TRBV7-3 to TRBJ2-3, with 13 bases fitting TRBD2. Germline assignment: CDR1 SGHTA and CDR2 FQGTGA. This CDR3 is built from 16 residues. Trimming took 4 bases from V and 6 from J; bases not matched to a gene: 7. The CDR3 here is CASSYGLAGAVDTQYF. The CDR3 DNA sequence: TGTGCCAGCAGCTATGGACTAGCGGGAGCCGTGGATACGCAGTATTTT.

This clone was seen a few times. The chain combines TRBV7-6 with TRBJ1-3; D remains ambiguous. The V gene lost 7 bases and the J gene lost 4 bases, with 11 bases spanning the gap. Germline CDR1 SGHVS, CDR2 FNYEAQ. CDR3 length: 13 residues. The CDR3 loop reads CASKERVGNTIYF. The CDR3 bases are TGTGCCAGCAAAGAGAGGGTCGGAAACACCATATATTTT.

J is TRBJ1-4 and V is TRBV5-1; 12 bases align to TRBD1. The length of the CDR3 is 17 residues. V dropped 4 bases and J dropped 4; count of bases not matched to a gene: 8. The germline V gene has CDR1 SGHRS and CDR2 YFSETQ. Here the CDR3 reads CASSVGDRGRSNEKLFF. CDR3 DNA: TGCGCCAGCAGCGTCGGGGACAGGGGGCGAAGTAATGAAAAACTGTTTTTT. The variable domain in full, with the rest retrieved from reference TRBV5-1 and TRBJ1-4, is KAGVTQTPRYLIKTRGQQVTLSCSPISGHRSVSWYQQTPGQGLQFLFEYFSETQRNKGNFPGRFSGRQFSNSRSEMNVSTLELGDSALYLCASSVGDRGRSNEKLFFGSGTQLSVL.

The chain couples TRBV19 to TRBJ2-1; D gene unclear. Trimming took off 2 bases at V and 0 bases at J, with 8 bases between the two ends. The CDR3 extends over 15 amino acids. The germline gives CDR1 LNHDA, CDR2 SQIVND (reference sequence). CDR3 sequence (DNA): TGTGCCAGTAGTATAACAGTTAGCTCCTACAATGAGCAGTTCTTC. This sequence encodes CASSITVSSYNEQFF.

The J gene is TRBJ2-7, the V gene TRBV28; weak D call: TRBD1 (6 bases). V was clipped by 7 bases and J by 8 bases, with 18 bases between them. CDR1 is MDHEN, CDR2 SYDVKM, per germline. CDR3 length: 13 residues. The CDR3 DNA reads as TGTGCCAGCATTGAGGGCCAAACAGGGAAGCAGTACTTC. It encodes CASIEGQTGKQYF.

The sample holds one count of this clone. The chain couples TRBV7-6 to TRBJ1-5, with 8 bases that match TRBD1. The CDR3 length is 14 residues. V trimming: 5 bases; J trimming: 9 bases; junction bases outside the gene matches: 9. Germline-derived CDR1 and CDR2 are SGHVS and FNYEAQ. The DNA of the CDR3 is TGTGCCAGCAGCCCAGACAGGGGCGGGAGGCCCCAGCATTTT. Protein sequence: CASSPDRGGRPQHF. The full variable domain, rest sourced from reference TRBV7-6 and TRBJ1-5, is GAGVSQSPRYKVTKRGQDVALRCDPISGHVSLYWYRQALGQGPEFLTYFNYEAQQDKSGLPNDRFSAERPEGSISTLTIQRTEQRDSAMYRCASSPDRGGRPQHFGDGTRLSIL.

The chain recombines TRBV18 with TRBJ1-4; 8 bases fit TRBD1. Per the germline V gene, CDR1 is KGHSH and CDR2 is LQKENI. Trimming cost V 3 bases and J 7 bases; bases outside gene matches: 4. CDR3 length: 14 amino acids. The CDR3 sequence is CASSPGQGSEKLFF. The DNA of the CDR3 is TGTGCCAGCTCACCCGGACAGGGTTCTGAAAAACTGTTTTTT. The entire variable domain, with the rest obtained from reference TRBV18 and TRBJ1-4, is as follows: NAGVMQNPRHLVRRRGQEARLRCSPMKGHSHVYWYRQLPEEGLKFMVYLQKENIIDESGMPKERFSAEFPKEGPSILRIQQVVRGDSAAYFCASSPGQGSEKLFFGSGTQLSVL.

The chain has TRBV30 and TRBJ2-7; 8 bases align to TRBD2. With 0 bases clipped from V and 4 bases from J, the junction kept 8 bases outside the gene matches. The CDR3 spans 15 residues. Germline CDR1 reads GTSNPN; CDR2 reads SVGIG (reference sequence). The CDR3 nucleotides are TGTGCCTGGAGTGTAGGGGCTAGCGGGTCGTACGAGCAGTACTTC. Amino acids: CAWSVGASGSYEQYF.

The genes are TRBV28 and TRBJ2-5; 11 nucleotides line up with TRBD2. From germline, CDR1 is MDHEN and CDR2 SYDVKM. This CDR3 has 15 amino acids. V shed 3 bases, J shed 4 bases, and the junction held 4 bases outside the gene matches. CDR3 sequence reads: CASSFKGTSGETQYF. CDR3 nucleotides: TGTGCCAGCAGTTTTAAGGGGACTAGCGGAGAGACCCAGTACTTC. Full variable domain (missing parts from reference TRBV28 and TRBJ2-5): DVKVTQSSRYLVKRTGEKVFLECVQDMDHENMFWYRQDPGLGLRLIYFSYDVKMKEKGDIPEGYSVSREKKERFSLILESASTNQTSMYLCASSFKGTSGETQYFGPGTRLLVL.

With regard to this clone: This same CDR3 is encoded by further DNA sequences in the sample. The chain has TRBV6-1 and TRBJ1-1; maybe TRBD1 (5 bases). Germline loops: CDR1 MNHNS, CDR2 SASEGT. This CDR3 comprises 13 residues. The V end lost 4 bases, the J end lost 1 base, and 7 bases lay between the germline ends. CDR3 coding DNA: TGTGCCAGCAGTGCTCAGGGGAACACTGAAGCTTTCTTT. Protein product: CASSAQGNTEAFF.

CDR3 coding DNA: TGCGCCAGCAGCTTGGTAGGGGTCTCTGGAAACACCATATATTTT. Protein sequence: CASSLVGVSGNTIYF. V usage is TRBV5-1 and J usage is TRBJ1-3, with a possible D match to TRBD1 (5 bases). Germline V gene lookup returns CDR1 SGHRS and CDR2 YFSETQ. This CDR3 is built from 15 residues. The V end lost 0 bases, the J end lost 0 bases, and 7 bases lay between the germline ends. The full variable domain, rest sourced from reference TRBV5-1 and TRBJ1-3, is KAGVTQTPRYLIKTRGQQVTLSCSPISGHRSVSWYQQTPGQGLQFLFEYFSETQRNKGNFPGRFSGRQFSNSRSEMNVSTLELGDSALYLCASSLVGVSGNTIYFGEGSWLTVV.

The J gene is TRBJ1-3, the V gene TRBV5-4; maybe TRBD1 (5 bases). V lost 2 bases and J lost 1, with 10 bases in between. Germline V gene data show CDR1 as SGHNT and CDR2 as YYREEE (reference sequence). The length of the CDR3 is 15 residues. This CDR3 reads CASSFDPGSGNTIYF. CDR3 nucleotides: TGTGCCAGCAGCTTTGATCCAGGGTCTGGAAACACCATATATTTT.

The chain combines TRBV6-1 with TRBJ2-6, with D hard to call. There are 15 residues in the CDR3. From germline, CDR1 is MNHNS and CDR2 SASEGT. The V and J ends lost 3 bases and 1 base respectively, with 7 bases between them. CDR3 bases: TGTGCCAGCAGTGATGATCGGTCTGGGGCCAACGTCCTGACTTTC. It translates to CASSDDRSGANVLTF.

The chain is built from TRBV5-1 and TRBJ2-5, with TRBD2 matching over 8 bases. In germline, CDR1 is SGHRS, CDR2 YFSETQ. Trimming at V came to 4 bases and at J to 4 bases, leaving 15 bases not matched to a gene. The CDR3 has 17 residues. CDR3 loop: CASSAILAGPNVETQYF. The CDR3 DNA reads TGCGCCAGCAGCGCGATCTTAGCGGGACCAAACGTAGAGACCCAGTACTTC.

The V gene is TRBV28, the J gene TRBJ2-6; D might be TRBD2 (5 bases). Trimming removed 3 bases from V and 1 base from J, with 7 bases in between. This CDR3 spans 15 amino acids. CDR1 and CDR2 (germline): MDHEN, SYDVKM. DNA for the CDR3: TGTGCCAGCAGTTTTACTAGTTCTGGGGCCAACGTCCTGACTTTC. Encoded protein: CASSFTSSGANVLTF.

This clone was seen a few times. In nucleotides, the CDR3 is TGTGCCAGTAGTATAGGTCAGGCCGGCAGTCAGCCCCAGCATTTT. It encodes CASSIGQAGSQPQHF. The chain couples TRBV19 to TRBJ1-5; D is undetermined. Trimming took off 1 base at V and 6 bases at J, with 13 bases between the two ends. The length of the CDR3 is 15 residues. The germline gives CDR1 LNHDA, CDR2 SQIVND (reference sequence).

This clone has a handful of counts. V gene TRBV19 combines with J gene TRBJ1-2, with TRBD1 identical over 11 bases. The CDR3 has 15 residues. V shed 4 bases and J 4 bases; nucleotides not matched to a gene: 5. Germline assignment: CDR1 LNHDA and CDR2 SQIVND (reference sequence). The CDR3 protein is CASSKGGTGGYGYTF. DNA of the CDR3: TGTGCCAGTAGTAAAGGGGGGACAGGGGGCTATGGCTACACCTTC.

As DNA, the CDR3 is TGTGCCAGCAGCCCCGGGACAGGGGGCCTCGGGGAGCTGTTTTTT. This sequence encodes CASSPGTGGLGELFF. The chain uses TRBV11-1 and TRBJ2-2, with 12 bases matching TRBD1. The CDR3 runs 15 residues. The V segment lost 5 bases and the J segment 7 bases; nucleotides outside the gene matches: 5. The V gene's germline CDR1 is SGHAT and CDR2 FQDESV (reference sequence).

This clone came up a few times. The rearrangement joins TRBV28 to TRBJ1-1; D remains unclear. This CDR3 is 11 amino acids long. V was trimmed by 8 bases and J by 0 bases, leaving 4 bases between them. Looked up from germline, CDR1 is MDHEN and CDR2 is SYDVKM. The CDR3, as DNA: TGTGCCAGCGAGATGAACACTGAAGCTTTCTTT. This gives the protein CASEMNTEAFF.